This T cell receptor (beta chain) was sequenced for a study of CD4 and CD8 cells across lung adenocarcinoma regions. TCRdb recomputed calls from the PCR reads with MiXCR, one row per CDR3 protein. Of some 14,000 distinct CDR3 sequences listed, about 48% were seen once; the top ten hold 15% to 20%. In this sample, this clonotype turned up a few times. CDR1 is MNHEY, CDR2 SMNVEV, per germline (reference sequence). V was cut by 6 bases and J by 2 bases, with 10 bases left in between. The CDR3 length is 13 residues. The specimen sequenced was CD4+ T cells from the center of a lung tumor. The origin of this receptor is a male donor with lung adenocarcinoma. The CD4 and CD8 labels of this study may be unreliable. The chain carries TRBV27 and TRBJ1-2, with TRBD1 as a possible D gene (5 bases). The CDR3 here is CASRIGANYGYTF. The CDR3 DNA is TGTGCCAGCAGAATAGGGGCAAACTATGGCTACACCTTC.